This TCR beta chain stems from a study of T cells in Graves' hyperthyroidism and ophthalmopathy. Study-level information: Peripheral blood draws took place at initial diagnosis, ahead of any treatment.

This clonotype was detected many times. Its antigen remains unknown. Germline values: CDR1 SNHLY, CDR2 FYNNEI. This CDR3 has 15 residues. The ends lost 4 bases at V and 9 bases at J; junction bases unmatched: 10. This sample holds PBMCs from roughly 10 ml fresh peripheral blood. Amplification targeted TCR beta CDR3 regions from RNA transcripts. RT-PCR in the first round (using the HTBI primer set) targeted the TCR CDR3. TCRdb called the multiplex PCR reads again in MiXCR, with one record for every CDR3 protein. The top ten clones hold less than 4.5% of a sample with some 620,000 distinct CDR3 sequences, around 15% of them seen once. Study-level results: Among thyroid clonotypes expanded above 0.001, most also appeared in blood.

This sequence was found in a woman in her twenties or thirties with Graves' hyperthyroidism. Material for sequencing was blood. This sequence joins TRBV2 and TRBJ2-1; 9 bases line up with TRBD2. The CDR3 DNA sequence: TGTGCCAGCAGTGGGACCGGGACTAGCTTGGCTGAGCAGTTCTTC. Protein sequence: CASSGTGTSLAEQFF.